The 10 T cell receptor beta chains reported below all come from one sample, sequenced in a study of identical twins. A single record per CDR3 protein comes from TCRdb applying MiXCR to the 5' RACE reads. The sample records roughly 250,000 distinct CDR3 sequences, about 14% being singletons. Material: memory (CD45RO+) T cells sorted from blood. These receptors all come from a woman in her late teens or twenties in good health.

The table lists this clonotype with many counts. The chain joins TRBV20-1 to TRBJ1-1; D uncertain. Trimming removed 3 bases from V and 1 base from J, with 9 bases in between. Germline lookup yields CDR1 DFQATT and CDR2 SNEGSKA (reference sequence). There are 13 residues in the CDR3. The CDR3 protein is CSARDYKNTEAFF. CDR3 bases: TGCAGTGCTAGGGATTACAAGAACACTGAAGCTTTCTTT.

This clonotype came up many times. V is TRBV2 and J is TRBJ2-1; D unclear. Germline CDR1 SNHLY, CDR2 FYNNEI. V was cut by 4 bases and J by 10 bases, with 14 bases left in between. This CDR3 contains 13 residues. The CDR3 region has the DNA TGTGCCAGCAGTGGTAGCCTAAGATCGGAGCAGTTCTTC. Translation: CASSGSLRSEQFF.

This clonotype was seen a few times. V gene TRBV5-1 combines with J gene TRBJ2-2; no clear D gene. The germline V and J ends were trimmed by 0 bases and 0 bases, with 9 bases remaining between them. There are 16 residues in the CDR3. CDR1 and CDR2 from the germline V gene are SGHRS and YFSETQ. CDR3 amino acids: CASSLGADTNTGELFF. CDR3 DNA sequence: TGCGCCAGCAGCTTGGGGGCGGATACGAACACCGGGGAGCTGTTTTTT.

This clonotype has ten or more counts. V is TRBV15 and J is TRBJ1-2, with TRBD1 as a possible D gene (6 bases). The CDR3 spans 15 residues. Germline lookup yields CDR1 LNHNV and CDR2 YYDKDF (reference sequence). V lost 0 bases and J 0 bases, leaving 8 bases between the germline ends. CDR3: CATSREGGANYGYTF. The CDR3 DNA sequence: TGTGCCACCAGCAGAGAAGGGGGAGCTAACTATGGCTACACCTTC.

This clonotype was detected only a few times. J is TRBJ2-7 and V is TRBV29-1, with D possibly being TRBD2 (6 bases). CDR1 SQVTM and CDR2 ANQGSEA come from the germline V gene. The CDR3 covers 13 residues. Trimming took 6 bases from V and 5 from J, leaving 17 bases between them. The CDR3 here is CSVAEGLWDEQYF. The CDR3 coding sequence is TGCAGCGTCGCGGAGGGCCTCTGGGACGAGCAGTACTTC.

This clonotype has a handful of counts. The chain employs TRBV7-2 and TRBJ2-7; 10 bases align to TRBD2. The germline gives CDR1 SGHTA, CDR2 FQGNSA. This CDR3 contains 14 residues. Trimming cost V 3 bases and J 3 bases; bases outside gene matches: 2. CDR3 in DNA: TGTGCCAGCAGCTTTACTAGCGGGGTCTACGAGCAGTACTTC. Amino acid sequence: CASSFTSGVYEQYF.

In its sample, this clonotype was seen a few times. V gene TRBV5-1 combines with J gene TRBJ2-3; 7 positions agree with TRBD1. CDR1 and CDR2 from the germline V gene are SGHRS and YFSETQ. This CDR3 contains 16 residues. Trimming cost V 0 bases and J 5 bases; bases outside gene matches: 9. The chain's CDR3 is CASSLGSGGSGDTQYF. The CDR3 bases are TGCGCCAGCAGCTTGGGGTCAGGGGGTAGTGGAGATACGCAGTATTTT.

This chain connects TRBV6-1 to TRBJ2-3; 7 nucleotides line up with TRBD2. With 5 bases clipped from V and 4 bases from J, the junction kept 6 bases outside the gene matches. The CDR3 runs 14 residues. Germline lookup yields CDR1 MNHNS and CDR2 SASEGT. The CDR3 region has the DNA TGTGCCAGCAGTCTAGGACTAGTCGCAGATACGCAGTATTTT. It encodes CASSLGLVADTQYF.

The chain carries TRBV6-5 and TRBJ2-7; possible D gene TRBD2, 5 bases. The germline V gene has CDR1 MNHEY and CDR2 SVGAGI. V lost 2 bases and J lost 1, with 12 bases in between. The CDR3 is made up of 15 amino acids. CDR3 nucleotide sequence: TGTGCCAGCAGTTACGGTGAGGGAGCGTCCTACGAGCAGTACTTC. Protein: CASSYGEGASYEQYF.

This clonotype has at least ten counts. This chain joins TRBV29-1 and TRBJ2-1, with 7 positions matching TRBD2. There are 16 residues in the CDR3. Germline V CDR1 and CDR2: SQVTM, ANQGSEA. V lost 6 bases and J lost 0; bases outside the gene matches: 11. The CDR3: CSVKTGEGSSYNEQFF. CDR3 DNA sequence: TGCAGCGTCAAGACGGGGGAGGGAAGCTCCTACAATGAGCAGTTCTTC.